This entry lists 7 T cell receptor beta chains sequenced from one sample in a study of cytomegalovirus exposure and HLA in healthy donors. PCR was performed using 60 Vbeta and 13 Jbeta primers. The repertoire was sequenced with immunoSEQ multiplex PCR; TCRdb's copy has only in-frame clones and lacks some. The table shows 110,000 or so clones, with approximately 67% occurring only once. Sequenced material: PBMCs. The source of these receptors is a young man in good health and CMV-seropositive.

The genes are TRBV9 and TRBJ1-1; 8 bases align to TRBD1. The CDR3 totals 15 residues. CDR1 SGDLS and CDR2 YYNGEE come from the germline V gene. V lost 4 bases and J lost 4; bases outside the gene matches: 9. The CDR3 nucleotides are TGTGCCAGCAGCCCCCAGACAGGGGTTGGCACTGAAGCTTTCTTT. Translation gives CASSPQTGVGTEAFF. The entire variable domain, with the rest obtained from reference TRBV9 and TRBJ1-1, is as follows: DSGVTQTPKHLITATGQRVTLRCSPRSGDLSVYWYQQSLDQGLQFLIQYYNGEERAKGNILERFSAQQFPDLHSELNLSSLELGDSALYFCASSPQTGVGTEAFFGQGTRLTVV.

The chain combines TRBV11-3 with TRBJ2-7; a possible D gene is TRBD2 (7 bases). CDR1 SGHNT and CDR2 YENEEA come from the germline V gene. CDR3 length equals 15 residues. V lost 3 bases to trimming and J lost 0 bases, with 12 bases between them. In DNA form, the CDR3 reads TGTGCCAGCAGCTTGGGGGGGGCTAGCTCCTACGAGCAGTACTTC. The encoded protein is CASSLGGASSYEQYF.

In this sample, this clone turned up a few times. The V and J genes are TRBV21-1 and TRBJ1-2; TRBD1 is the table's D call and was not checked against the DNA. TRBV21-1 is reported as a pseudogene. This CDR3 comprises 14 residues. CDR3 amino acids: CASSPSGTDYGYTF. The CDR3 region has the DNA TGTGCCAGCAGCCCCTCCGGGACAGATTATGGCTACACCTTC.

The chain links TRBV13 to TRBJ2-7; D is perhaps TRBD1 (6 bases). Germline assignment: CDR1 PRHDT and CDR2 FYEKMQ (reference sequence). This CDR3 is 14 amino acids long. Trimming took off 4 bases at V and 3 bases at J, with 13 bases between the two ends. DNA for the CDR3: TGTGCCAGCAGCTCCCGGGACACCAACTACGAGCAGTACTTC. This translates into CASSSRDTNYEQYF.

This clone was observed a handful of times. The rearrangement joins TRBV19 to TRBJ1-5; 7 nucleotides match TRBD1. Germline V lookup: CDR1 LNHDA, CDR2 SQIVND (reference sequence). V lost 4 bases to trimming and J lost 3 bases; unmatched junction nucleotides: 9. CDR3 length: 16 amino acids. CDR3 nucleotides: TGTGCCAGTAGTACAACAAACAGGGGATACAATCAGCCCCAGCATTTT. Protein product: CASSTTNRGYNQPQHF. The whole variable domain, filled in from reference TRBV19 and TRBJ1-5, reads DGGITQSPKYLFRKEGQNVTLSCEQNLNHDAMYWYRQDPGQGLRLIYYSQIVNDFQKGDIAEGYSVSREKKESFPLTVTSAQKNPTAFYLCASSTTNRGYNQPQHFGDGTRLSIL.

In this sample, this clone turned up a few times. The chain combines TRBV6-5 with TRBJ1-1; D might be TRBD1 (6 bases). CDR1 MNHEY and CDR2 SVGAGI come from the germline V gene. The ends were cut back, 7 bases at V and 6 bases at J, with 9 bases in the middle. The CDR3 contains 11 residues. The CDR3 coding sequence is TGTGCCAGCACCTCAGGGGCTGAAGCTTTCTTT. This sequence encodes CASTSGAEAFF.

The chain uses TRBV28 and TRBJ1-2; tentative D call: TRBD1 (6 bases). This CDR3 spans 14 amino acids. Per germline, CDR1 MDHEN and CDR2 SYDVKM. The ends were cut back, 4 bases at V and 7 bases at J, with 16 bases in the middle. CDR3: CASSSGTPYLGYTF. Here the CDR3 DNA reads TGTGCCAGCAGTTCCGGGACACCGTACCTTGGCTACACCTTC.